The entry below gives a single T cell receptor beta chain sequence along with its context. Its specificity is not known. The data were taken from a study of beta chain features in type 1 diabetes. Study-wide context: Age, gender and cell yields were alike across patients and healthy donors.

Study-level findings and limits: Lower insertion and higher deletion counts appeared at VDJ junctions in type 1 diabetes patients. For Type 1 diabetes patients, all four CD4+ subsets carried TCRB CDR3s that were moderately but significantly shorter.

CDR1 and CDR2 from the germline V gene are GTSNPN and SVGIG (reference sequence). V dropped 0 bases and J dropped 7 bases, with 11 bases sitting between them. This CDR3 is built from 13 residues. Expressed TCRB transcripts were sequenced because the isolated RNA had all been reverse transcribed beforehand. Naive, central memory and regulatory T cell samples yielded about 3.57 million reads on average. The data were produced by immunoSEQ multiplex PCR, yet TCRdb's version contains in-frame clones alone and is incomplete. The sample includes more than 550,000 clones, more than 12% of them seen just once.

This chain uses TRBV30 with TRBJ2-3; D is perhaps TRBD2 (6 bases). This receptor was taken from a man aged 18 to 35 with type 1 diabetes. Sequencing input: naive CD4+ T cells from blood. The CDR3 DNA reads as TGTGCCTGGAGTGTACATCGGGGGTATACGCAGTATTTT. The encoded protein is CAWSVHRGYTQYF.